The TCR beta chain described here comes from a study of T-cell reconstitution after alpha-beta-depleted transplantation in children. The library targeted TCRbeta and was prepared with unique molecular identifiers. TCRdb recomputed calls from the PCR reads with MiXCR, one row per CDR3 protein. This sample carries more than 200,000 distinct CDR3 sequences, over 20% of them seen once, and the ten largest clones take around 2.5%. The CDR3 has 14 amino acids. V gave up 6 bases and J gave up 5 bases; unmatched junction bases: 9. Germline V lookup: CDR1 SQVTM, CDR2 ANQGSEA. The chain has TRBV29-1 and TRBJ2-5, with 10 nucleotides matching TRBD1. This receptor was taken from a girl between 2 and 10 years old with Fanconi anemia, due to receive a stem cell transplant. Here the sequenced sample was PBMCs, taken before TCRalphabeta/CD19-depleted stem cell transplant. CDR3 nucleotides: TGCAGCGTCCGAGACAGGGGGCATGGGGAGACCCAGTACTTC. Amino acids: CSVRDRGHGETQYF. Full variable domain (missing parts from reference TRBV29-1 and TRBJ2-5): SAVISQKPSRDICQRGTSLTIQCQVDSQVTMMFWYRQQPGQSLTLIATANQGSEATYESGFVIDKFPISRPNLTFSTLTVSNMSPEDSSIYLCSVRDRGHGETQYFGPGTRLLVL.